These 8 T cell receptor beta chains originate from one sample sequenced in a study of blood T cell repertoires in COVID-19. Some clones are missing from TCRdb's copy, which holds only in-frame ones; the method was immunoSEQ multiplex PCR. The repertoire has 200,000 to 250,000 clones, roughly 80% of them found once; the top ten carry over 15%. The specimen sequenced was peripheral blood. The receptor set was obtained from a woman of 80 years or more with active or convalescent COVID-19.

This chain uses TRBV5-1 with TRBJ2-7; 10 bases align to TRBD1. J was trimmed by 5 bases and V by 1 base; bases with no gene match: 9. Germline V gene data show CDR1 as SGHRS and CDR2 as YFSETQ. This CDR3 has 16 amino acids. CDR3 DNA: TGCGCCAGCAGCTTGCCGACAGGGGGCCGGCTCGACGAGCAGTACTTC. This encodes CASSLPTGGRLDEQYF. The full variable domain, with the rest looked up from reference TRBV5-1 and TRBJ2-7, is KAGVTQTPRYLIKTRGQQVTLSCSPISGHRSVSWYQQTPGQGLQFLFEYFSETQRNKGNFPGRFSGRQFSNSRSEMNVSTLELGDSALYLCASSLPTGGRLDEQYFGPGTRLTVT.

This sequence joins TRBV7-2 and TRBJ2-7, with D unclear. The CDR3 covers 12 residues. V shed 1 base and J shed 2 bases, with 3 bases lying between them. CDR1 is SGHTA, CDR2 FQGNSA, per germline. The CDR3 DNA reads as TGTGCCAGCAGCTTAGACACCTACGAGCAGTACTTC. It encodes CASSLDTYEQYF.

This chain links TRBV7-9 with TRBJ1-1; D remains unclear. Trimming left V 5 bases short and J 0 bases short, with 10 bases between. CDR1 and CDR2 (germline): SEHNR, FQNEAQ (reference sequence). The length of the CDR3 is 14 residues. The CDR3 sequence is CASSLSSMNTEAFF. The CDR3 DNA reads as TGTGCCAGCAGCCTCAGTTCCATGAACACTGAAGCTTTCTTT.

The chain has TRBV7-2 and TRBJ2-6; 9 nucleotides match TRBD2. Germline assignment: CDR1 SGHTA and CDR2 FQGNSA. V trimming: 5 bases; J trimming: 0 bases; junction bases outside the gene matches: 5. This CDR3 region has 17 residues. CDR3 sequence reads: CASSPSSGDSGANVLTF. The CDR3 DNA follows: TGTGCCAGCAGCCCTTCTAGCGGGGACTCTGGGGCCAACGTCCTGACTTTC.

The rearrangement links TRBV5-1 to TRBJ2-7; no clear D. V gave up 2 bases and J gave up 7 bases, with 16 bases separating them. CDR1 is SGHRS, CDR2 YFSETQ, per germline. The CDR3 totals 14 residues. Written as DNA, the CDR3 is TGCGCCAGCAGCTTCTCAATGGCCACTACGGAGCAGTACTTC. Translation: CASSFSMATTEQYF.

The CDR3 loop is CASSSTGTGVYGYTF. CDR3 in DNA: TGTGCCAGCAGTTCAACCGGGACAGGTGTCTATGGCTACACCTTC. The rearrangement links TRBV28 to TRBJ1-2, with TRBD1 matching over 8 bases. V was clipped by 4 bases and J by 4 bases; unmatched bases: 8. The CDR3 runs 15 residues. Germline CDR1 reads MDHEN; CDR2 reads SYDVKM.

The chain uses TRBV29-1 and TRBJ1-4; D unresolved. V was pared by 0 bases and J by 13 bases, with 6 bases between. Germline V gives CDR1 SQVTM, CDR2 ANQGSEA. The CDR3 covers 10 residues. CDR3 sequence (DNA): TGCAGCGTTGAAGAAGGAGGACTGTTTTTT. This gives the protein CSVEEGGLFF. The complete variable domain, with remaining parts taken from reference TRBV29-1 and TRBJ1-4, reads SAVISQKPSRDICQRGTSLTIQCQVDSQVTMMFWYRQQPGQSLTLIATANQGSEATYESGFVIDKFPISRPNLTFSTLTVSNMSPEDSSIYLCSVEEGGLFFGSGTQLSVL.

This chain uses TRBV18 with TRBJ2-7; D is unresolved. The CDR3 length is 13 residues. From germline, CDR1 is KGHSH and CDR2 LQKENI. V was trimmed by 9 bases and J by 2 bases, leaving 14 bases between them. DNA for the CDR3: TGTGCCAGTATGCCAGGTGGAACCTACGAGCAGTACTTC. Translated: CASMPGGTYEQYF.